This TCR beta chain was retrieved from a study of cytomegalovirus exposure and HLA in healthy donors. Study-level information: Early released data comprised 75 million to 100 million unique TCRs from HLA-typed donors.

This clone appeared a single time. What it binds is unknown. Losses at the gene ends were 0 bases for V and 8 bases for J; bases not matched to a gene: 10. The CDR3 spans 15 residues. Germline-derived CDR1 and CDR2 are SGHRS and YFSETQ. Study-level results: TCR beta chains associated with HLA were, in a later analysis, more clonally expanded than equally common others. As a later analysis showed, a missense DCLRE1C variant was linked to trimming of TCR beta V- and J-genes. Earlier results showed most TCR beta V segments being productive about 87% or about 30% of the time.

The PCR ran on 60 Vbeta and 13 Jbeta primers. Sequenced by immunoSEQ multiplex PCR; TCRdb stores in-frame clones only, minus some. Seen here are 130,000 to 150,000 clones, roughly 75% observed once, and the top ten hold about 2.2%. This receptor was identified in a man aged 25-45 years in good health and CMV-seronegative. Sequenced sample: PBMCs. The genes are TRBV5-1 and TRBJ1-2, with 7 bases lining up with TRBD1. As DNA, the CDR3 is TGCGCCAGCAGCTTGGATACCAACCCGGGACAGGGCTACACCTTC. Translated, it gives CASSLDTNPGQGYTF.